This T cell receptor beta chain was sequenced during a study of blood T cell repertoires in COVID-19. Profiling relied on immunoSEQ multiplex PCR, and the TCRdb table lists in-frame clones only, not all of them. Of around 230,000 clones listed, roughly 88% are singletons. J was trimmed by 14 bases and V by 0 bases; bases with no gene match: 11. Per the germline V gene, CDR1 is LNHNV and CDR2 is YYDKDF (reference sequence). CDR3 length: 16 residues. The sequence was obtained from a man in his forties who had recovered from COVID-19. V gene TRBV15 combines with J gene TRBJ2-3; 13 nucleotides align to TRBD2. Material for sequencing was peripheral blood. CDR3 in amino acids: CATSRDRGTSGAELYF. CDR3 in DNA: TGTGCCACCAGCAGAGATAGGGGGACTAGCGGGGCTGAGCTGTATTTT.